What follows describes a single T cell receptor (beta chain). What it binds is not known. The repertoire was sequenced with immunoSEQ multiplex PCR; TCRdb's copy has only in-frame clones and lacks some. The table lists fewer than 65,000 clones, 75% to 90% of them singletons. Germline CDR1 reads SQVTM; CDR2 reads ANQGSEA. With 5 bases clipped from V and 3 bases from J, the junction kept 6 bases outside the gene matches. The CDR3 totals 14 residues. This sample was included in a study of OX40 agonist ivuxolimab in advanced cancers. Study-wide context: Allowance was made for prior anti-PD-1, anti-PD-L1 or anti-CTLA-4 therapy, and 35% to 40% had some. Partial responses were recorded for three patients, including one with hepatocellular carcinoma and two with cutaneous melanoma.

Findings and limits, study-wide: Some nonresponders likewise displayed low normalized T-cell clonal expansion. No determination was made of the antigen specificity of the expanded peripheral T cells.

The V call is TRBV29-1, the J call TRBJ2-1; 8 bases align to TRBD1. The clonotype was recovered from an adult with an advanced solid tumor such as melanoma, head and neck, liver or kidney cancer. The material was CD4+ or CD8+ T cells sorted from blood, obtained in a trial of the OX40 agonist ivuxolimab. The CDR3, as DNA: TGCAGCGTTACGGGACAGGTATACTACAATGAGCAGTTCTTC. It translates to CSVTGQVYYNEQFF.